The T cell receptor beta chain under discussion was sequenced for a study of CD8 T cells in Susac syndrome. Sequencing targeted TCR beta in blood CD8+ and CD4+ T cells. The study used treatment-naive patients who had stable or active relapsing-remitting disease as multiple sclerosis controls. Purification of the CD8+ and CD4+ T cells relied on negative isolation, and TEMRA cells underwent FACS enrichment. Reverse transcription of roughly 0.45 to 1 ug RNA was performed with random hexamers. With immunoSEQ multiplex PCR, TCR beta CDR3 was amplified across 54 Vbeta and 13 Jbeta. TCRdb ran MiXCR on the immunoSEQ multiplex PCR reads and lists one entry per CDR3 protein. The repertoire consists of some 260,000 distinct CDR3 sequences, with just over 90% occurring once and the leading ten covering roughly 0.07%. The CDR3 consists of 12 residues. Germline V lookup: CDR1 LNHDA, CDR2 SQIVND (reference sequence). The V end was cut by 5 bases, the J end by 8 bases, with 9 bases between.

J is TRBJ1-4 and V is TRBV19; D ambiguous. What was sequenced was CD4+ T cells from PBMCs. This receptor was taken from a human donor with multiple sclerosis. In DNA form, the CDR3 reads TGTGCCAGTAGTTCAGGCGTCGAAAAACTGTTTTTT. This translates into CASSSGVEKLFF.